This note documents a single T cell receptor beta chain sequence. As yet, its antigen is unknown. These data originate in a study of STAT5B mutations in CD4+ large granular lymphocyte leukemia. On the study more broadly: Among healthy controls, a particular HLA allele went with more CDR3 'QG' motifs. Whole-study results and caveats: Higher CD4+ than CD8+ T-LGLL clonality might reflect small sample size. Main leukemic clonotypes were patient-specific, but more than 20% appeared at low frequency elsewhere.

Sequencing was at survey level. Some clones are missing from TCRdb's copy, which holds only in-frame ones; the method was immunoSEQ multiplex PCR. Among about 38,000 clones, 85% were seen once, and the ten largest hold roughly 1.2%. The CDR3 loop spans 11 amino acids. V lost 0 bases, J lost 5 bases, and 4 bases lay in between. Looked up from germline, CDR1 is DFQATT and CDR2 is SNEGSKA (reference sequence). The sequencing input was CD4+ T cells from blood buffy coats. J is TRBJ1-2 and V is TRBV20-1, with D unresolved. The TCR was taken from a human donor in good health. CDR3 loop: CSARDGYGYTF. The DNA for the CDR3 is TGCAGTGCTAGAGATGGGTATGGCTACACCTTC.